The clone carrying this T cell receptor beta chain was observed a handful of times. Its antigen is unknown. This entry belongs to a study of CD8 T cells in ankylosing spondylitis. Regarding the study as a whole: Before this, some motif variants had been reported in reactive arthritis synovial fluid and blood.

The CDR3 covers 15 residues. The germline gives CDR1 DFQATT, CDR2 SNEGSKA (reference sequence). Unmatched junction bases numbered 5, after V lost 3 bases and J lost 5 bases. TCRdb ran MiXCR on the 5' RACE reads and lists one entry per CDR3 protein. The sample gives about 250,000 distinct CDR3 sequences, roughly 32% of which show up once; around 4.5% is in the top ten. The sample taken for sequencing was blood, either unsorted or a sorted T cell fraction (not recorded which). The receptor's source is a male donor with ankylosing spondylitis or in good health (not recorded which). The rearrangement joins TRBV20-1 to TRBJ2-2; the match to TRBD2 covers 11 bases. In DNA, the CDR3 is TGCAGTGCTAGTCGGCTAGCGGGGGGAACCGGGGAGCTGTTTTTT. This codes for CSASRLAGGTGELFF.